What follows is one TCR beta chain and its context. The data stem from a study of T-cell memory formation after mild COVID-19. From germline, CDR1 is SEHNR and CDR2 FQNEAQ (reference sequence). The CDR3 length is 15 residues. V was trimmed by 4 bases and J by 4 bases, leaving 14 bases between them. TCRdb processed the 5' RACE reads anew with MiXCR; each CDR3 protein has one entry. The table records roughly 510,000 distinct CDR3 sequences, roughly a sixth of them present only once. J is TRBJ1-5 and V is TRBV7-9; D is possibly TRBD1 (6 bases). The receptor was isolated from an adult woman who had mild COVID-19 (a few samples of this study predate the infection). Cell type and time point are not known. Sequencing used PBMCs or a T cell subset sorted from them (not recorded which). CDR3 sequence reads: CASSSEGGGNQPQHF. CDR3 sequence (DNA): TGTGCCAGCAGCTCCGAGGGGGGGGGTAATCAGCCCCAGCATTTT.